This passage covers 18 T cell receptor beta chains from one sample sequenced in a study of T cell responses to AZD1222 COVID-19 vaccine. Repertoires were generated with immunoSEQ multiplex PCR, while TCRdb's copy carries only in-frame clones and drops some. The repertoire holds fewer than 150,000 clones, with roughly 91% as singletons. The sequencing here drew on peripheral blood, taken on day 0 of AZD1222 vaccination. Receptors originate from an adult in good health.

The gene calls are TRBV6-2 or TRBV6-3 and TRBJ1-1; D is undetermined. CDR3 length: 14 residues. Deletions cut 4 bases from V and 5 bases from J, with 14 bases between. Germline loops: CDR1 MNHEY, CDR2 SVGEGT. The CDR3 DNA reads TGTGCCAGCAGTTCCCCCGGGAGGGCGACTGAAGCTTTCTTT. Translating gives CASSSPGRATEAFF.

This clone was observed a single time. The V gene is TRBV2, the J gene TRBJ2-3, with TRBD1 as a possible D gene (6 bases). CDR3 length: 15 residues. Germline V gene data show CDR1 as SNHLY and CDR2 as FYNNEI. Trimming pared 7 bases from V and 1 base from J, leaving 15 bases between. DNA of the CDR3: TGTGCCAGCAAGAGTACGGACAGACGCACAGATACGCAGTATTTT. Protein sequence: CASKSTDRRTDTQYF.

The CDR3 DNA is TGTGCCACCGGGGTCGGGGGTCGGCAGCCCCAGCATTTT. The encoded protein is CATGVGGRQPQHF. The chain carries TRBV15 and TRBJ1-5, with D possibly TRBD1 on 5 matching bases. CDR1 is LNHNV, CDR2 YYDKDF, per germline (reference sequence). The CDR3 contains 13 residues. The germline V and J ends were trimmed by 8 bases and 7 bases, with 15 bases remaining between them.

In nucleotides, the CDR3 is TGTGCCAGCAGCCAGGCGGGACAGGGTAGGGTGAATACGCAGTATTTT. It encodes CASSQAGQGRVNTQYF. The chain links TRBV3-1 (or the pseudogene TRBV3-2) to TRBJ2-3; 9 nucleotides agree with TRBD1. CDR1 and CDR2 (germline): LGHDT, YNNKEL (reference sequence). Unmatched junction bases numbered 11, after V lost 3 bases and J lost 7 bases. This CDR3 is built from 16 residues.

The rearrangement links TRBV3-1 (or the pseudogene TRBV3-2) to TRBJ1-1; D uncertain. V lost 5 bases and J lost 1, with 14 bases in between. Per germline, CDR1 LGHDT and CDR2 YNNKEL (reference sequence). The CDR3 has 15 residues. The CDR3 region has the DNA TGTGCCAGCAGCAACTCGGAATTCACGAACACTGAAGCTTTCTTT. Translated, it gives CASSNSEFTNTEAFF.

The chain employs TRBV3-1 (or the pseudogene TRBV3-2) and TRBJ1-3, with D perhaps TRBD1 (5 bases). The ends were cut back, 3 bases at V and 1 base at J, with 7 bases in the middle. CDR3 size: 14 residues. The V gene's germline CDR1 is LGHDT and CDR2 YNNKEL (reference sequence). CDR3 amino acids: CASSQSGSGNTIYF. The DNA for the CDR3 is TGTGCCAGCAGCCAGTCAGGGTCTGGAAACACCATATATTTT.

This rearrangement joins TRBV6-1 to TRBJ2-3; D is unresolved. V lost 3 bases and J lost 1, with 11 bases in between. The CDR3 is made up of 15 amino acids. Germline values: CDR1 MNHNS, CDR2 SASEGT. The CDR3 spells CASSDGTVRTDTQYF. Here the CDR3 DNA reads TGTGCCAGCAGTGACGGCACAGTACGCACAGATACGCAGTATTTT.

The genes are TRBV2 and TRBJ2-3, with 9 bases aligning to TRBD2. The V gene's germline CDR1 is SNHLY and CDR2 FYNNEI. V lost 4 bases, J lost 0 bases, and 2 bases stayed unmatched. The CDR3 runs to 15 residues. CDR3 amino acids: CASSGLAASTDTQYF. In nucleotides, the CDR3 is TGTGCCAGCAGTGGACTAGCGGCTAGCACAGATACGCAGTATTTT.

This clone was detected only once. This chain joins TRBV11-2 and TRBJ1-3, with a weak D call TRBD1 (5 bases). Between the trimmed V and J ends, which lost 1 base and 0 bases, there was a span of 13 bases. CDR1 and CDR2 (germline): SGHAT, FQNNGV. This CDR3 is 17 amino acids long. CDR3 in amino acids: CASSLVLGALSGNTIYF. For the CDR3, the DNA is TGTGCCAGCAGCTTAGTGCTCGGGGCCCTCTCTGGAAACACCATATATTTT.

V gene TRBV19 combines with J gene TRBJ2-2; TRBD2 is a possible D gene (5 bases). V was cut by 3 bases and J by 0 bases, with 17 bases left in between. Germline CDR1 is LNHDA and CDR2 is SQIVND (reference sequence). The CDR3 consists of 18 residues. The DNA for the CDR3 is TGTGCCAGTAGTATTTGGCGCCAGCGGAGAGCGAACACCGGGGAGCTGTTTTTT. Protein: CASSIWRQRRANTGELFF.

V is TRBV19 and J is TRBJ1-1; TRBD1 aligns across 8 bases. J was trimmed by 1 base and V by 7 bases; bases with no gene match: 5. The CDR3 consists of 14 residues. Germline CDR1 is LNHDA and CDR2 is SQIVND (reference sequence). The CDR3 region is CASKAGGANTEAFF. The CDR3 DNA follows: TGTGCCAGTAAGGCAGGGGGCGCGAACACTGAAGCTTTCTTT.

This clone was found a few times. The CDR3 here is CASSPGTGGNQPQHF. CDR3 sequence (DNA): TGTGCCAGCTCACCCGGGACAGGGGGCAATCAGCCCCAGCATTTT. V usage is TRBV18 and J usage is TRBJ1-5, with 10 bases aligning to TRBD1. Looked up from germline, CDR1 is KGHSH and CDR2 is LQKENI. V lost 3 bases and J lost 2; bases outside the gene matches: 1. This CDR3 contains 15 residues.

This chain joins TRBV5-5 and TRBJ1-4; 7 bases agree with TRBD1. J was trimmed by 1 base and V by 4 bases; bases with no gene match: 4. Germline V gives CDR1 SGHKS, CDR2 YYEKEE (reference sequence). This CDR3 has 15 amino acids. The CDR3 region is CASSQRDRTNEKLFF. In nucleotides, the CDR3 is TGTGCCAGCAGCCAAAGGGACAGAACTAATGAAAAACTGTTTTTT.

This chain joins TRBV24-1 and TRBJ2-3, with D tentatively TRBD2 (6 bases). The CDR3 extends over 13 amino acids. Germline V CDR1 and CDR2: KGHDR, SFDVKD. The V end was cut by 9 bases, the J end by 4 bases, with 13 bases between. The CDR3 DNA follows: TGTGCCACCCGGGGGTGGGGCCCAGATACGCAGTATTTT. It yields the protein CATRGWGPDTQYF.

The genes are TRBV5-1 and TRBJ1-1, with TRBD1 as a possible D gene (5 bases). Trimming left V 2 bases short and J 7 bases short, with 18 bases between. This CDR3 comprises 15 residues. CDR1 is SGHRS, CDR2 YFSETQ, per germline. CDR3 region: CASSFQGLAQSEAFF. In nucleotides, the CDR3 is TGCGCCAGCAGCTTCCAGGGACTCGCCCAAAGTGAAGCTTTCTTT.

J is TRBJ1-4 and V is TRBV3-1 (or the pseudogene TRBV3-2); perhaps TRBD1 as D (6 bases). CDR1 and CDR2 from the germline V gene are LGHDT and YNNKEL (reference sequence). The V gene lost 5 bases and the J gene lost 8 bases, with 21 bases spanning the gap. The CDR3 totals 16 residues. The CDR3 DNA reads as TGTGCCAGCAGCAAGGGAATAGGGGGTTTTGACGAAAAACTGTTTTTT. Protein: CASSKGIGGFDEKLFF.

The chain couples TRBV4-1 to TRBJ2-1; the D is unclear. Trimming pared 5 bases from V and 12 bases from J, leaving 23 bases between. This CDR3 has 15 amino acids. Germline CDR1 MGHRA, CDR2 YSYEKL. CDR3 region: CASSGSRILLPGQFF. The CDR3 DNA reads as TGCGCCAGCAGCGGGTCCCGAATACTTCTGCCGGGGCAGTTCTTC.

The chain uses TRBV6-5 and TRBJ2-1; 9 nucleotides match TRBD2. Trimming removed 7 bases from V and 7 bases from J; junction bases left unmatched: 5. In germline, CDR1 is MNHEY, CDR2 SVGAGI. This CDR3 has 13 amino acids. The CDR3 DNA reads as TGTGCCAGCATTTGGCGGGGGGGTAATGAGCAGTTCTTC. Translating gives CASIWRGGNEQFF.